The source of this TCR beta chain is a study of blood T cell repertoires in COVID-19. Residents of 24 US areas, aged roughly 18 to 89 years, made up the participants. Which cohort a participant joined came from the clinical history participants gave. Recovered Cohort 3 donors showed two negative PCRs, clearance, or symptom resolution. Assay used: immunoSEQ multiplex PCR; TCRdb lists only in-frame clones, some missing. The sample consists of some 300,000 clones, approximately 90% of them appearing once. Per the germline V gene, CDR1 is MNHEY and CDR2 is SMNVEV (reference sequence). V was shortened by 3 bases and J by 4 bases, with 7 bases between the two germline ends. This CDR3 spans 13 amino acids.

This receptor was obtained from a man younger than 45 who had recovered from COVID-19. Sequenced sample: PBMCs or T cells enriched from blood (not recorded which). This chain uses TRBV27 with TRBJ1-5; D gene uncertain. CDR3 residues: CASSLSPNQPQHF. The DNA for the CDR3 is TGTGCCAGCAGTTTGAGTCCGAATCAGCCCCAGCATTTT.